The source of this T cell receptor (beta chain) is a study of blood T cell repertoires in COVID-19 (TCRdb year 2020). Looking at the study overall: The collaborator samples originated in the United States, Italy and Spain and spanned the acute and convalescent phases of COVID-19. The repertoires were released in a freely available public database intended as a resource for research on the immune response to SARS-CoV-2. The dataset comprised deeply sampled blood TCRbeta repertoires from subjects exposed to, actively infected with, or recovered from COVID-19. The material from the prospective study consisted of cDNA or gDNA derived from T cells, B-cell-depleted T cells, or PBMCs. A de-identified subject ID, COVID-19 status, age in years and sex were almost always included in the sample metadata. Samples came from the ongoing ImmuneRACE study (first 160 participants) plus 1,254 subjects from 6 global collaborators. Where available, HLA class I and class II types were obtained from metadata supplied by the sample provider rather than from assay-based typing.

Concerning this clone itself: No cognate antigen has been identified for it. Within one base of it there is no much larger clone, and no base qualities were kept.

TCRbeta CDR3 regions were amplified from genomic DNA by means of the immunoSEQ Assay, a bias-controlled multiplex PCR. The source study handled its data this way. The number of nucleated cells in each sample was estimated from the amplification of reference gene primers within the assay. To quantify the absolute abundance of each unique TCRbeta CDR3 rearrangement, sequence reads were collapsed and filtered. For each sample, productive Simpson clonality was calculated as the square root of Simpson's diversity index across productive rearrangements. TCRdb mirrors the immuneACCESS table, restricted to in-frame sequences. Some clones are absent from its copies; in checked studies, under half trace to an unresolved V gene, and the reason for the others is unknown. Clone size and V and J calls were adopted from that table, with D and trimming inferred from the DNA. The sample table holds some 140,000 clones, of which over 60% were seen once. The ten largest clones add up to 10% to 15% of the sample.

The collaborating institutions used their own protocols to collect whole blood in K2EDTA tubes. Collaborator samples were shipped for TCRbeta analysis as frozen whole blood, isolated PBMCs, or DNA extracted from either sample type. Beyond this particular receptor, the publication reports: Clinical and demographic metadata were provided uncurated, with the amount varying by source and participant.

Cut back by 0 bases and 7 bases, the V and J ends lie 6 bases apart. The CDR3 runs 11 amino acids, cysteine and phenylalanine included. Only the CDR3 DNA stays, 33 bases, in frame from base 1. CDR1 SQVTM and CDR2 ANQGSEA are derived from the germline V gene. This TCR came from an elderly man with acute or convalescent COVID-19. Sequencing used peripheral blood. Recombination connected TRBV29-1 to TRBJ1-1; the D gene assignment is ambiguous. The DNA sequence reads TGCAGCGTTGAAGATAACTATGAAGCTTTCTTT. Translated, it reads CSVEDNYEAFF. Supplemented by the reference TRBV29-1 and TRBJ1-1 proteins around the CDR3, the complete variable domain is SAVISQKPSRDICQRGTSLTIQCQVDSQVTMMFWYRQQPGQSLTLIATANQGSEATYESGFVIDKFPISRPNLTFSTLTVSNMSPEDSSIYLCSVEDNYEAFFGQGTRLTVV.